This T cell receptor (beta chain) was retrieved from a study of control samples from healthy donors and cancer patients. TCRdb's copy holds only in-frame clones and misses some; the assay was immunoSEQ multiplex PCR. Of around 110,000 clones in the sample, 80% to 90% were seen once. The clonotype comes from a woman between 45 and 65 years old with colorectal cancer. Material for sequencing was PBMCs.

CDR3 in amino acids: CASSLDSLANVLTF. The DNA of the CDR3 is TGTGCCAGCAGCCTCGATTCCCTGGCCAACGTCCTGACTTTC. This sequence joins TRBV3-1 (or the pseudogene TRBV3-2) and TRBJ2-6; D call uncertain. The length of the CDR3 is 14 residues. Germline V gives CDR1 LGHDT, CDR2 YNNKEL (reference sequence). Trimming removed 4 bases at V and 6 bases at J, with 10 bases between.